Below, 15 T cell receptor beta chains from the same sample are listed, as sequenced in a study of shared clonotypes between healthy human individuals (dated by TCRdb to 2018 to 2020). The library was obtained by the immunoSEQ multiplex PCR assay. The table comes from immuneACCESS by way of TCRdb, which keeps in-frame sequences with V and J called. Part of the clones is missing from these tables; in studies checked, under half for an unresolved V gene and the rest for unknown reasons. This sample gives 640,000 or so clones in total; approximately 79% of them show up just once. The top ten clonotypes cover around 2% of the sample. Material for sequencing was memory CD4+ T cells sorted from blood. Read against the paper, the sample's cell subset or site label means: CD45RA-negative fraction. These TCRs come from a woman under 40 in good health.

The rearrangement links TRBV4-2 to TRBJ2-7; TRBD2 might be the D (6 bases). The ends were cut back, 2 bases at V and 5 bases at J, with 22 bases in the middle. The germline V gene has CDR1 LGHNA and CDR2 YNFKEQ. The length of the CDR3 is 17 residues. As DNA, the CDR3 is TGTGCCAGCAGCCAAAATGGCGGGAACCCTCCTCGGAACGAGCAGTACTTC. Protein: CASSQNGGNPPRNEQYF.

This clone was seen more than once but under ten times. This chain joins TRBV5-1 and TRBJ2-7; TRBD2 matches at 14 bases. Per germline, CDR1 SGHRS and CDR2 YFSETQ. The CDR3 length is 15 residues. V shed 4 bases, J shed 2 bases, and the junction held 2 bases outside the gene matches. CDR3 coding DNA: TGCGCCAGCAGCGGGGGACTAGCGGGAGCCTACGAGCAGTACTTC. Its protein is CASSGGLAGAYEQYF. Combining the CDR3 with reference TRBV5-1 and TRBJ2-7 gives the whole variable domain KAGVTQTPRYLIKTRGQQVTLSCSPISGHRSVSWYQQTPGQGLQFLFEYFSETQRNKGNFPGRFSGRQFSNSRSEMNVSTLELGDSALYLCASSGGLAGAYEQYFGPGTRLTVT.

The chain joins TRBV28 to TRBJ2-7; 9 nucleotides agree with TRBD1. The CDR3 loop spans 16 amino acids. The junction had 11 bases not matched to a gene; V was cut back by 6 bases and J by 2 bases. The germline CDR1 and CDR2 sequences are MDHEN and SYDVKM. DNA for the CDR3: TGTGCCAGCAGCTCCCCTCGGGACAGGGCAACCTACGAGCAGTACTTC. Its translation is CASSSPRDRATYEQYF.

The genes are TRBV7-2 and TRBJ1-1; D unresolved. Germline CDR1 is SGHTA and CDR2 is FQGNSA. Between the trimmed V and J ends, which lost 4 bases and 3 bases, there was a span of 9 bases. The CDR3 runs 13 residues. CDR3 nucleotide sequence: TGTGCCAGCAGCTCCCAAGTAGACACTGAAGCTTTCTTT. Protein product: CASSSQVDTEAFF.

This clone was recorded a few times. This chain links TRBV7-9 with TRBJ1-4, with TRBD1 matching over 7 bases. This CDR3 contains 13 residues. V shed 3 bases, J shed 5 bases, and the junction held 0 bases outside the gene matches. Germline values: CDR1 SEHNR, CDR2 FQNEAQ (reference sequence). The CDR3 bases are TGTGCCAGCAGCTTGGGACAGAATGAAAAACTGTTTTTT. Its protein is CASSLGQNEKLFF.

The V and J genes are TRBV10-2 and TRBJ1-2, with D possibly being TRBD1 (5 bases). Trimming removed 6 bases from V and 0 bases from J, with 14 bases in between. Per germline, CDR1 WSHSY and CDR2 SAAADI. The CDR3 runs 15 residues. The CDR3 nucleotides read TGCGCCAGCAGGACTTTAGAGGGGCCTAACTATGGCTACACCTTC. The encoded protein is CASRTLEGPNYGYTF.

The chain carries TRBV10-3 and TRBJ2-7, with a tentative D call TRBD2 (7 bases). Trimming shortened V by 4 bases and J by 7 bases, and 11 bases separated the two germline ends. The CDR3 is 12 amino acids. In germline, CDR1 is ENHRY, CDR2 SYGVKD. The CDR3 loop reads CAISGGGGEQYF. The CDR3, as DNA: TGTGCCATCAGTGGGGGGGGCGGAGAGCAGTACTTC.

J is TRBJ2-1 and V is TRBV7-9, with 9 bases identical to TRBD2. V lost 5 bases and J lost 0; bases outside the gene matches: 14. The V gene's germline CDR1 is SEHNR and CDR2 FQNEAQ (reference sequence). There are 19 residues in the CDR3. CDR3 nucleotides: TGTGCCAGCAGCCCCTATAGCGGGAGAGGCACAAGCTCCTACAATGAGCAGTTCTTC. Encoded protein: CASSPYSGRGTSSYNEQFF.

CDR3 DNA sequence: TGCGCCAGCAGCCAAGGTTTATTGTCTACGCAGTATTTT. It encodes CASSQGLLSTQYF. V gene TRBV4-1 combines with J gene TRBJ2-3; D not resolved. CDR3 size: 13 residues. The germline V gene encodes CDR1 MGHRA and CDR2 YSYEKL. The V end was cut by 1 base, the J end by 8 bases, with 10 bases between.

The chain is built from TRBV11-3 and TRBJ2-7, with TRBD1 identical over 9 bases. V shed 5 bases, J shed 1 base, and the junction held 9 bases outside the gene matches. CDR1 is SGHNT and CDR2 is YENEEA in the germline V gene. This CDR3 has 16 residues. The CDR3 DNA reads TGTGCCAGCAGCATACATACAGGGGGCGTTTCCTACGAGCAGTACTTC. Protein: CASSIHTGGVSYEQYF.

The sample holds a few counts of this clone. V is TRBV30 and J is TRBJ1-5; D call uncertain. This CDR3 is built from 13 residues. Trimming took 0 bases from V and 5 from J, leaving 8 bases between them. Germline CDR1 and CDR2: GTSNPN and SVGIG (reference sequence). CDR3 in DNA: TGTGCCTGGAGTGTATACAGAGATCAGCCCCAGCATTTT. Residues: CAWSVYRDQPQHF. The full variable domain, its missing parts supplied by reference TRBV30 and TRBJ1-5, is SQTIHQWPATLVQPVGSPLSLECTVEGTSNPNLYWYRQAAGRGLQLLFYSVGIGQISSEVPQNLSASRPQDRQFILSSKKLLLSDSGFYLCAWSVYRDQPQHFGDGTRLSIL.

Concerning this clone itself: Being one base from a much bigger clone, this may be a read error. The chain is built from TRBV19 and TRBJ2-6, with D hard to call. Germline values: CDR1 LNHDA, CDR2 SQIVND (reference sequence). The CDR3 sequence is 13 residues long. Trimming shortened V by 3 bases and J by 3 bases, and 3 bases separated the two germline ends. CDR3 residues: CASSMVGANVLTF. DNA of the CDR3: TGTGCCAGTAGTATGGTTGGGGCCAACGTCCTGACTTTC.

V is TRBV6-6 and J is TRBJ2-7; 9 nucleotides match TRBD1. Germline V CDR1 and CDR2: MNHNY, SVGAGI (reference sequence). The ends lost 6 bases at V and 4 bases at J; junction bases unmatched: 10. The CDR3 has 15 residues. The CDR3 spells CASSDTGTGLYEQYF. DNA of the CDR3: TGTGCCAGCAGCGATACCGGGACAGGGCTATACGAGCAGTACTTC.

The chain joins TRBV14 to TRBJ1-2; 7 positions agree with TRBD1. Germline-derived CDR1 and CDR2 are SGHDN and FVKESK. The CDR3 runs to 13 residues. V shed 5 bases, J shed 3 bases, and the junction held 3 bases outside the gene matches. CDR3 loop: CASSEGTDYGYTF. The CDR3 DNA reads as TGTGCCAGCAGCGAGGGGACAGACTATGGCTACACCTTC.

The chain links TRBV28 to TRBJ1-2, with no clear D. The germline V gene encodes CDR1 MDHEN and CDR2 SYDVKM. V was shortened by 7 bases and J by 4 bases, with 10 bases between the two germline ends. CDR3 length equals 12 residues. The CDR3 loop is CASMRPLYGYTF. CDR3 DNA sequence: TGTGCCAGCATGCGGCCACTCTATGGCTACACCTTC.